These T cell receptor beta chains were read from a single sample in a study of T cells in Graves' hyperthyroidism and ophthalmopathy. Each CDR3 protein is one row after TCRdb ran MiXCR on the multiplex PCR reads. The repertoire has about 360,000 distinct CDR3 sequences, 15% to 18% of them found once; the top ten carry roughly a quarter. Sequencing was carried out using blood. These receptors were collected from a woman between 18 and 29 years old with Graves' hyperthyroidism that later progressed to Graves' ophthalmopathy. Both conserved end residues are part of each CDR3. D genes are given only for firm matches. Size values are once, few and many counts, or a class for expanded clones, and some rows have none.

d_gene: TRBD1
j_gene: TRBJ1-1
abundance: many
v_gene: TRBV28
CDR3nt: TGTGCCAGCAGTGTCCTACAGGGGAGGGCTGAAGCTTTCTTT
CDR3aa: CASSVLQGRAEAFF

d_gene: TRBD2
j_gene: TRBJ2-2
abundance: many
v_gene: TRBV11-2
CDR3nt: TGTGCCAGCAGCCGGACTAGCGGGATTAACACCGGGGAGCTGTTTTTT
CDR3aa: CASSRTSGINTGELFF

d_gene: NA
j_gene: TRBJ2-1
abundance: many
v_gene: TRBV11-2
CDR3nt: TGTGCCAGCCGGGGGACAGCGGAGACTGCCCGCACTGAGCAGTTCTTC
CDR3aa: CASRGTAETARTEQFF

d_gene: NA
j_gene: TRBJ1-3
abundance: few
v_gene: TRBV2
CDR3nt: TGTGCATTAGGGGGTTCCTCTGGAAACACCATATATTTT
CDR3aa: CALGGSSGNTIYF

d_gene: TRBD1
j_gene: TRBJ1-5
abundance: many
v_gene: TRBV6-1
CDR3nt: TGTGCCAGCAGTTACGATGCACAGGGGGCGATGGGAGGTCAGCCCCAGCATTTT
CDR3aa: CASSYDAQGAMGGQPQHF

d_gene: NA
j_gene: TRBJ1-1
abundance: NA
v_gene: TRBV2
CDR3nt: TGTGCCAGCCGGCACGGAGGCACTGAAGCTTTCTTT
CDR3aa: CASRHGGTEAFF

d_gene: NA
j_gene: TRBJ1-2
abundance: NA
v_gene: TRBV6-1
CDR3nt: TGTGCCAGCAGTCCGGGGACCCTGAGCTATGGCTACACCTTC
CDR3aa: CASSPGTLSYGYTF

d_gene: TRBD1
j_gene: TRBJ2-7
abundance: many
v_gene: TRBV6-5
CDR3nt: TGTGCCAGCAGTTACCTGACCGACAGGGACGAGCAGTACTTC
CDR3aa: CASSYLTDRDEQYF

d_gene: TRBD2
j_gene: TRBJ2-2
abundance: once
v_gene: TRBV20-1
CDR3nt: TGCAGTGCTAGCGGCGGGGGCACCGGGGAGCTGTTTTTT
CDR3aa: CSASGGGTGELFF

d_gene: NA
j_gene: TRBJ2-5
abundance: many
v_gene: TRBV27
CDR3nt: TGTGCCAGCAGTTTTTTCGGGGGCGGGGAAGAGACCCAGTACTTC
CDR3aa: CASSFFGGGEETQYF

d_gene: NA
j_gene: TRBJ1-5
abundance: few
v_gene: TRBV4-1
CDR3nt: TGCGCCAGCAGCCAAGATCCCAGTTATAGCAATCAGCCCCAGCATTTT
CDR3aa: CASSQDPSYSNQPQHF

d_gene: NA
j_gene: TRBJ1-6
abundance: many
v_gene: TRBV6-1
CDR3nt: TGTGCCAGCTCTACGGGGTCTCGCTCCTATAATTCACCCCTCCACTTT
CDR3aa: CASSTGSRSYNSPLHF

d_gene: NA
j_gene: TRBJ2-3
abundance: many
v_gene: TRBV11-3
CDR3nt: TGTGCCAGCAGCTCCACCCAGGGCACAGATACGCAGTATTTT
CDR3aa: CASSSTQGTDTQYF

d_gene: NA
j_gene: TRBJ1-1
abundance: many
v_gene: TRBV28
CDR3nt: TGTGCCAGCAGTTTATGGGGGGATGACACTGAAGCTTTCTTT
CDR3aa: CASSLWGDDTEAFF

d_gene: NA
j_gene: TRBJ1-5
abundance: many
v_gene: TRBV28
CDR3nt: TGTGCCAGCAGTATCACTGGACAGCCCCAGCATTTT
CDR3aa: CASSITGQPQHF

d_gene: TRBD2
j_gene: TRBJ2-7
abundance: many
v_gene: TRBV7-3
CDR3nt: TGTGCCAGCAGCTTGCGGGAGGGCCACGAGCAGTACTTC
CDR3aa: CASSLREGHEQYF

d_gene: NA
j_gene: TRBJ1-4
abundance: NA
v_gene: TRBV5-5
CDR3nt: TGTGCCAGCAGTCCCCTTGCAACTAATGAAAAACTGTTTTTT
CDR3aa: CASSPLATNEKLFF

d_gene: TRBD2
j_gene: TRBJ2-1
abundance: NA
v_gene: TRBV6-2/TRBV6-3
CDR3nt: TGTGCCAGCAGTTACTCGATGGCTAGCGGGGTCTACAATGAGCAGTTCTTC
CDR3aa: CASSYSMASGVYNEQFF

d_gene: NA
j_gene: TRBJ2-7
abundance: many
v_gene: TRBV6-1
CDR3nt: TGTGCCAGCAGATTCGGAGACAGTGACTCCTACGAGCAGTACTTC
CDR3aa: CASRFGDSDSYEQYF

d_gene: NA
j_gene: TRBJ1-6
abundance: NA
v_gene: TRBV20-1
CDR3nt: TGCAGTGCCGAGGACCGGACCGGGATGATCCACTTT
CDR3aa: CSAEDRTGMIHF

d_gene: NA
j_gene: TRBJ2-2
abundance: NA
v_gene: TRBV4-1
CDR3nt: TGCGCCAGCAGCCAAGCCGCAGGGGCCCCAATGAACACCGGGGAGCTGTTTTTT
CDR3aa: CASSQAAGAPMNTGELFF